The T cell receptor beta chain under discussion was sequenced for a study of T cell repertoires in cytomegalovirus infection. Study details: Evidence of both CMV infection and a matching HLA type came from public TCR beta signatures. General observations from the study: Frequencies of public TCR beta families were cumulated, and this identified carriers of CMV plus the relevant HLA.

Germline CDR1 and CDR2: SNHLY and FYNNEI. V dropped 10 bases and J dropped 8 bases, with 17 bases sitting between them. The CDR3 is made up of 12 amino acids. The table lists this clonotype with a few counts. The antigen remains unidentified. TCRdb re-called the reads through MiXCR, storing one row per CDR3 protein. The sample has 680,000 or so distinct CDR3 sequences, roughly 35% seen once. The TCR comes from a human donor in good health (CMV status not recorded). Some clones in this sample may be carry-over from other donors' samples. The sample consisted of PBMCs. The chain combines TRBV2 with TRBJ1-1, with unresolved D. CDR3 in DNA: TGTGCCATCCCCCCGGGAGTAGGAGAAGCTTTCTTT. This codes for CAIPPGVGEAFF.